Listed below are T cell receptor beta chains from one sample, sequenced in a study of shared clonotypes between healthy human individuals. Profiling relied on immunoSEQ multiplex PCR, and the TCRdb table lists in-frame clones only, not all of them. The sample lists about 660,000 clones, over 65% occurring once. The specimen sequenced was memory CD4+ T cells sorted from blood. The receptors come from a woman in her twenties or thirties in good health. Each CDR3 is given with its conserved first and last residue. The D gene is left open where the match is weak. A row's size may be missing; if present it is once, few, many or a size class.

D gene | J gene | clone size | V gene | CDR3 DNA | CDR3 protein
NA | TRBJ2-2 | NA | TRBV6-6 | TGTGCCAGCAGTGGGGAGGACCTTCCCGGGGAGCTGTTTTTT | CASSGEDLPGELFF
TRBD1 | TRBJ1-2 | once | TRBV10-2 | TGCGCCAGCAGGTCGACAGGGGGTCTCGATGGCTACACCTTC | CASRSTGGLDGYTF
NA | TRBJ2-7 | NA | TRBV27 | TGTGCCAGCAGTCCTGAGGCGGGGAGCTCCTACGAGCAGTACTTC | CASSPEAGSSYEQYF
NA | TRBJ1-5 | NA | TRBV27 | TGTGCCAGCAGTTGGACGGGAGGCAATCAGCCCCAGCATTTT | CASSWTGGNQPQHF
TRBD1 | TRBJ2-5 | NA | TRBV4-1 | TGCGCCAGCAGCGTACAGGGGTGGGAGACCCAGTACTTC | CASSVQGWETQYF
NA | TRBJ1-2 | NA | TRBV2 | TGTGCCAGCAGTGGGGATTACTATGGCTACACCTTC | CASSGDYYGYTF
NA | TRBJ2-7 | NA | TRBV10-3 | TGTGCCATCAGTTCGATGGGGAGCGAGCAGTACTTC | CAISSMGSEQYF
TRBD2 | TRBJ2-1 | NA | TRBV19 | TGTGCCAGTAGTATTGGGACTAGTCAGGGCAATGAGCAGTTCTTC | CASSIGTSQGNEQFF
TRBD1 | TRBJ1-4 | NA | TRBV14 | TGTGCCAGCAGCCAACTGACAGGGGATGAAAAACTGTTTTTT | CASSQLTGDEKLFF
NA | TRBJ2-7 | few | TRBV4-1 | TGCGCCAGCAGCCAGGTGACTACACCTTCCTACGAGCAGTACTTC | CASSQVTTPSYEQYF
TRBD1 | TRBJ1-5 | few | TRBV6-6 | TGTGCCAGCAGAACAGGGGGGAATCAGCCCCAGCATTTT | CASRTGGNQPQHF
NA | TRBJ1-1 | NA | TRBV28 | TGTGCCAGCAGGACGCGTACCCGGGGGGGCAGAGGCTCTGAAGCTTTCTTT | CASRTRTRGGRGSEAFF
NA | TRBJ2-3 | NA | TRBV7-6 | TGTGCCAGCAGCTTATCGGAGTCGACGGATACGCAGTATTTT | CASSLSESTDTQYF
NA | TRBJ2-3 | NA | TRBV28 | TGTGCCAGCTCCAGGGGGGGGAGCAGCCCAGATACGCAGTATTTT | CASSRGGSSPDTQYF
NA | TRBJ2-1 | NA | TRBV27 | TGTGCCAGCAGTTTTGGCTACCGCAATGAGCAGTTCTTC | CASSFGYRNEQFF
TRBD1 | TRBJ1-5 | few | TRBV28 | TGTGCCAGCAGCAGCGTGTGGGACAGGGCTGGTCAGCCCCAGCATTTT | CASSSVWDRAGQPQHF
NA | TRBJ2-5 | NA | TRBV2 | TGTGCCAGCGGGGGAGTCCGCGAGACCCAGTACTTC | CASGGVRETQYF
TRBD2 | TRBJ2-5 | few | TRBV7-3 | TGTGCCAGCAGCTCGGGACTAGCGGGAGAGACCCAGTACTTC | CASSSGLAGETQYF
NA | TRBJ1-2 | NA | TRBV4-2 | TGTGCCAGCAGCCAAGATCTTGGTGGTGGCTACACCTTC | CASSQDLGGGYTF
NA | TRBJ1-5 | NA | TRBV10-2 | TGCGCCAGCAGTGAGTCCGGGGTGGAGAATCAGCCCCAGCATTTT | CASSESGVENQPQHF
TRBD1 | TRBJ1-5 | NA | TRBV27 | TGTGCCAGCAGATTGGGACAGGCGACGGATCCTAGCAATCAGCCCCAGCATTTT | CASRLGQATDPSNQPQHF
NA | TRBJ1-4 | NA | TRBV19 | TGTGCCAGTAGTATCGAGACAGCAACTAATGAAAAACTGTTTTTT | CASSIETATNEKLFF
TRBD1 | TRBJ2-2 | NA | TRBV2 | TGTGCCAGCAGGCGGGACAGGGGTACCGGGGAGCTGTTTTTT | CASRRDRGTGELFF
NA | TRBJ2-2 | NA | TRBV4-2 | TGTGCCTCAGCTAACGGAGGTTACACCGGGGAGCTGTTTTTT | CASANGGYTGELFF
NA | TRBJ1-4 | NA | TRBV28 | TGTGCCAGCAGTTTACCCGGAGGTGGAGAAGAAAAACTGTTTTTT | CASSLPGGGEEKLFF
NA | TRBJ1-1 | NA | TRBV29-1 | TGCAGCGTTGAACGGCTGAACACTGAAGCTTTCTTT | CSVERLNTEAFF
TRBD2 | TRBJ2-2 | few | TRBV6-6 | TGTGCCAGCAGTTACAGAGGGAGGGCGGGCACCGGGGAGCTGTTTTTT | CASSYRGRAGTGELFF
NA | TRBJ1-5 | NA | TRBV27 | TGTGCCAGCAGTTTATTGTCCGGGCAACTTAGCAATCAGCCCCAGCATTTT | CASSLLSGQLSNQPQHF
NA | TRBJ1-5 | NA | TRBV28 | TGTGCCAGCAGTTACCCGGGTCAGCCCCAGCATTTT | CASSYPGQPQHF
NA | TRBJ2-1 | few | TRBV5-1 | TGCGCCAGCAGCCAGGACAGTGGCTCCTACAATGAGCAGTTCTTC | CASSQDSGSYNEQFF
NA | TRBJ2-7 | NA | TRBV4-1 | TGCGCCAGCAGCCAAGATCACAGCGAGTACTACGAGCAGTACTTC | CASSQDHSEYYEQYF
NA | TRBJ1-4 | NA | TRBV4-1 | TGCGCCAGCAGCAGAGTTGCGGAAAAACTGTTTTTT | CASSRVAEKLFF
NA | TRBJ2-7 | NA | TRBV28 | TGTGCCAGCAGCGCTCCGGGATCAAGCTCCTACGAGCAGTACTTC | CASSAPGSSSYEQYF
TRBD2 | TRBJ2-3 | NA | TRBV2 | TGTGCCAGCCAGGCGGGAGGGGAAGATACGCAGTATTTT | CASQAGGEDTQYF
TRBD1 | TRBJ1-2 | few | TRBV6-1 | TGTGCCAGCAGTGAGCTAACCCGGACAGGGGGCAATTATGGCTACACCTTC | CASSELTRTGGNYGYTF
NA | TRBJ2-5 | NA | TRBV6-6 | TGTGCCAGCAGTTTCCAAGGGGACCGTACGGAGACCCAGTACTTC | CASSFQGDRTETQYF
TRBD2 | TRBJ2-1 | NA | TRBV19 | TGTGCCAGTAGTAAACTAGCGGGACACAATGAGCAGTTCTTC | CASSKLAGHNEQFF
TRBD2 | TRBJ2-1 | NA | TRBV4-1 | TGCGCCAGCAGCCAAGCCCCCGTGGGTAGCGGGAGGGCAGGCAATGAGCAGTTCTTC | CASSQAPVGSGRAGNEQFF
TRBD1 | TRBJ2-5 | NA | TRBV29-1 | TGCAGCGTCCGAACAGGGGTGGAGACCCAGTACTTC | CSVRTGVETQYF
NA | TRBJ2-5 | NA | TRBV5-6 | TGTGCCAGCAGCATGGCAGCAACGGTAGAGACCCAGTACTTC | CASSMAATVETQYF
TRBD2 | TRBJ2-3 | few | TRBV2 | TGTGCCAGCAGTCCGGCGGGAGCGGCAGATACGCAGTATTTT | CASSPAGAADTQYF
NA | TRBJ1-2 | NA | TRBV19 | TGTGCCAGTAGTATGGGGCTGGCCGGAGGCTACACCTTC | CASSMGLAGGYTF
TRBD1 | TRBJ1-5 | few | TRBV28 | TGTGCCAGCAGTTTATCGGCAGGGGGTGTGGTAAACGGCAATCAGCCCCAGCATTTT | CASSLSAGGVVNGNQPQHF
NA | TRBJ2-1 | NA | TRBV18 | TGTGCCAGCTCACCATTCGCGGTAGGCAATGAGCAGTTCTTC | CASSPFAVGNEQFF
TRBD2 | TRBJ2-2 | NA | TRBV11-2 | TGTGCCAGCAGCCCGGGACTAGTCCTGTCCGGGGAGCTGTTTTTT | CASSPGLVLSGELFF
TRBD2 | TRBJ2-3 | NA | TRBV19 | TGTGCCAGTAGTTCAGCGGGAGGATCCCCTACGCAGTATTTT | CASSSAGGSPTQYF
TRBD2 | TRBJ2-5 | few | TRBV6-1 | TGTGCCAGCAACCTAGCGGGAGGGTTTTTGGAGACCCAGTACTTC | CASNLAGGFLETQYF
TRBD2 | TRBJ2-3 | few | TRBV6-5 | TGTGCCAGCAGTTACTCGCTAGCGGGAGGAGGAGGTACGCAGTATTTT | CASSYSLAGGGGTQYF
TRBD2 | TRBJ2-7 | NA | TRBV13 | TGTGCCAGCCGAAAAGCGGGAGCGAGATACGAGCAGTACTTC | CASRKAGARYEQYF
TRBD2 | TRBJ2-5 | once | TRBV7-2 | TGTGCCAGCAGCTTAGCATCGTCGGGAGGAGGGGAGACCCAGTACTTC | CASSLASSGGGETQYF
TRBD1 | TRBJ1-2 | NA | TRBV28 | TGTGCCAGCACTCCCCCCGGGACAGGGCTGAACTATGGCTACACCTTC | CASTPPGTGLNYGYTF
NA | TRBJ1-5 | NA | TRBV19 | TGTGCCAGTACCTACACAGGGTTGGGCAATCAGCCCCAGCATTTT | CASTYTGLGNQPQHF
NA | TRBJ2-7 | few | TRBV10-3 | TGTGCCATCAGTGAGGCCGATTTAGGCGAGCAGTACTTC | CAISEADLGEQYF